This T cell receptor (beta chain) was documented in a study of cytomegalovirus exposure and HLA in healthy donors. The PCR was carried out with 60 Vbeta primers and 13 Jbeta primers. Here immunoSEQ multiplex PCR was the method, and the copy in TCRdb shows in-frame clones only, minus some. The sample has about 100,000 clones, around four fifths seen once; the top ten hold just over 0.75%. Germline V CDR1 and CDR2: SGHDT, YYEEEE. V lost 3 bases to trimming and J lost 3 bases; unmatched junction nucleotides: 6. The CDR3 has 16 amino acids. Sequenced sample: PBMCs. The rearrangement joins TRBV5-6 to TRBJ2-3; 11 bases are a match to TRBD1. The receptor comes from a woman in her fifties or sixties in good health and CMV-seronegative. CDR3: CASSSRDRGITDTQYF. Here the CDR3 DNA reads TGTGCCAGCAGCTCGAGGGACAGGGGGATAACAGATACGCAGTATTTT.